Listed here are 3 T cell receptor beta chains from one sample, sequenced in a study of blood T cell repertoires in COVID-19. TCRdb keeps only in-frame clones here, not all; method: immunoSEQ multiplex PCR. The table records tens of thousands of clones, roughly 80% of them present only once. The sequenced sample consisted of peripheral blood. All receptors derive from a woman aged 60-75 years with acute or convalescent COVID-19.

The chain is built from TRBV5-1 and TRBJ2-3, with 11 nucleotides matching TRBD2. The CDR3 is 17 residues long. The V gene end was trimmed by 1 base and the J gene end by 5 bases; junction bases not matched to a gene: 9. The germline V gene encodes CDR1 SGHRS and CDR2 YFSETQ. The CDR3: CASSLNPSGGIRDTQYF. CDR3 sequence (DNA): TGCGCCAGCAGCTTGAACCCTAGCGGGGGGATTAGAGATACGCAGTATTTT.

This clone was detected only once. The chain recombines TRBV5-5 with TRBJ1-1, with 9 bases fitting TRBD1. Trimming took 6 bases from V and 2 from J; bases not matched to a gene: 5. CDR3 length: 14 residues. The germline V gene encodes CDR1 SGHKS and CDR2 YYEKEE (reference sequence). Here the CDR3 reads CASTPTGGNTEAFF. The CDR3 DNA is TGTGCCAGCACCCCGACAGGGGGAAACACTGAAGCTTTCTTT. The complete variable domain, with remaining parts taken from reference TRBV5-5 and TRBJ1-1, reads DAGVTQSPTHLIKTRGQQVTLRCSPISGHKSVSWYQQVLGQGPQFIFQYYEKEERGRGNFPDRFSARQFPNYSSELNVNALLLGDSALYLCASTPTGGNTEAFFGQGTRLTVV.

V gene TRBV5-1 combines with J gene TRBJ1-1; D is undetermined. The CDR3 consists of 13 residues. Trimming removed 6 bases from V and 4 bases from J, with 13 bases in between. Germline V lookup: CDR1 SGHRS, CDR2 YFSETQ. The CDR3 bases are TGCGCCAGCAACGAAGGAGTGGGCACTGAAGCTTTCTTT. It yields the protein CASNEGVGTEAFF.